Presented here are 18 T cell receptor beta chains from one specimen sequenced in a study of T-cell memory formation after mild COVID-19 (dated by TCRdb to the early 2020s). Libraries were made using 5' RACE. The run used an Illumina NovaSeq 6000. Through fastp at Q25 and MiXCR, TCRdb rebuilt clones from the public reads, retaining in-frame beta chains. Every CDR3 protein is listed once, alongside the most common genes and DNA of its rows. The sample profile shows fewer than 450,000 distinct CDR3 sequences; 24% of them were found once. About 8.7% of the sample comes from the top ten. Sequenced: PBMCs or a T cell subset sorted from them (not recorded which). The receptors stem from an adult woman who had mild COVID-19 (a few samples of this study predate the infection). The sample titles of this study are shuffled in the database, so cell type and time point are left out; the donor was told from shared clones.

The chain employs TRBV5-6 and TRBJ2-7; 7 bases agree with TRBD1. The CDR3 has 14 amino acids. CDR1 SGHDT and CDR2 YYEEEE come from the germline V gene. V shed 3 bases and J 6 bases; nucleotides not matched to a gene: 9. The CDR3 nucleotides read TGTGCCAGCAGCTACCGGGACAGACCTCTCGAGCAGTACTTC. This gives the protein CASSYRDRPLEQYF.

The chain uses TRBV2 and TRBJ2-7, with TRBD1 matching over 9 bases. The J segment lost 0 bases and the V segment lost 8 bases, leaving 11 bases of the junction unmatched. CDR1 and CDR2 from the germline V gene are SNHLY and FYNNEI. CDR3 length: 16 residues. The CDR3 DNA reads TGTGCCAGCCGTGCCGGACAGGGGTTAGGCTCCTACGAGCAGTACTTC. This translates into CASRAGQGLGSYEQYF.

The V and J genes are TRBV9 and TRBJ2-1; 7 positions match TRBD2. J gave up 5 bases and V 0 bases, and 5 bases lay outside the gene matches. The CDR3 is 15 amino acids. Germline CDR1 reads SGDLS; CDR2 reads YYNGEE. DNA of the CDR3: TGTGCCAGCAGCGTAGAAGCTAGCGGTAACAATGAGCAGTTCTTC. The encoded protein is CASSVEASGNNEQFF.

V gene TRBV7-2 combines with J gene TRBJ2-5; 10 bases agree with TRBD2. In germline, CDR1 is SGHTA, CDR2 FQGNSA. J was trimmed by 4 bases and V by 5 bases; bases with no gene match: 10. The CDR3 consists of 16 residues. The CDR3 region is CASSPGSGRGPETQYF. The CDR3 DNA is TGTGCCAGCAGCCCCGGGAGCGGGAGGGGCCCAGAGACCCAGTACTTC.

This sequence joins TRBV6-2 or TRBV6-3 and TRBJ2-7; possibly TRBD2 for D (6 bases). Germline-derived CDR1 and CDR2 are MNHEY and SVGEGT. This CDR3 is 13 amino acids long. Between the trimmed V and J ends, which lost 10 bases and 6 bases, there was a span of 19 bases. This CDR3 reads CATRLGGSSEQYF. The CDR3 nucleotides read TGTGCCACAAGACTAGGAGGTAGTAGCGAGCAGTACTTC.

CDR3 sequence reads: CASSLDRLAGADTQYF. The CDR3 region has the DNA TGTGCCAGCAGCCTTGATCGACTAGCGGGGGCAGATACGCAGTATTTT. This chain links TRBV6-2 or TRBV6-3 with TRBJ2-3, with 12 nucleotides matching TRBD2. Germline-derived CDR1 and CDR2 are MNHEY and SVGEGT. The CDR3 is made up of 16 amino acids. V lost 6 bases, J lost 4 bases, and 8 bases stayed unmatched.

The J gene is TRBJ2-4, the V gene TRBV11-3; D not certain. Germline loops: CDR1 SGHNT, CDR2 YENEEA. Trimming cost V 4 bases and J 0 bases, with 10 bases left between them. The length of the CDR3 is 15 residues. The CDR3 DNA is TGTGCCAGCAGCTCCCGGACGTCAGCCAAAAACATTCAGTACTTC. Translation gives CASSSRTSAKNIQYF.

V and J are TRBV29-1 and TRBJ2-7, with D perhaps TRBD1 (6 bases). Trimming stripped 2 bases from V and 2 bases from J, with 16 bases between. The germline V gene has CDR1 SQVTM and CDR2 ANQGSEA. The length of the CDR3 is 15 residues. The CDR3 region has the DNA TGCAGCGTTGAACCCTCGCCGGGACACCCCTACGAGCAGTACTTC. Translation gives CSVEPSPGHPYEQYF.

This clonotype turned up a few times. The rearrangement links TRBV4-1 to TRBJ2-1; 9 nucleotides match TRBD2. Germline CDR1 MGHRA, CDR2 YSYEKL. V lost 4 bases to trimming and J lost 6 bases; unmatched junction nucleotides: 7. The CDR3 is made up of 15 amino acids. The CDR3 loop is CASSPTGTSSNEQFF. CDR3 in DNA: TGCGCCAGCAGCCCCACCGGGACTAGCAGCAATGAGCAGTTCTTC.

The rearrangement links TRBV6-5 to TRBJ1-4; D gene unclear. V was cut by 3 bases and J by 6 bases, with 14 bases left in between. The CDR3 is made up of 15 amino acids. CDR1 and CDR2 (germline): MNHEY, SVGAGI. CDR3 coding DNA: TGTGCCAGCAGTTATCCACCTGGAGCCGATGAAAAACTGTTTTTT. Protein sequence: CASSYPPGADEKLFF.

The chain carries TRBV29-1 and TRBJ1-1; 7 bases map to TRBD1. Germline V gene data show CDR1 as SQVTM and CDR2 as ANQGSEA. CDR3 size: 13 residues. J was trimmed by 2 bases and V by 4 bases; bases with no gene match: 4. Here the CDR3 DNA reads TGCAGCGTTGCGGGACAGACCAACACTGAAGCTTTCTTT. It encodes CSVAGQTNTEAFF. The variable domain in full, completed from reference TRBV29-1 and TRBJ1-1, reads SAVISQKPSRDICQRGTSLTIQCQVDSQVTMMFWYRQQPGQSLTLIATANQGSEATYESGFVIDKFPISRPNLTFSTLTVSNMSPEDSSIYLCSVAGQTNTEAFFGQGTRLTVV.

The sample holds a few counts of this clonotype. The V call is TRBV7-9, the J call TRBJ1-4, with D possibly being TRBD1 (5 bases). Germline V lookup: CDR1 SEHNR, CDR2 FQNEAQ (reference sequence). This CDR3 has 15 amino acids. Trimming removed 3 bases from V and 5 bases from J, with 13 bases in between. CDR3 sequence reads: CASSLTAYQNEKLFF. CDR3 sequence (DNA): TGTGCCAGCAGCTTGACAGCCTACCAGAATGAAAAACTGTTTTTT.

In its sample, this clonotype was seen many times. The chain recombines TRBV5-5 with TRBJ2-5, with 9 bases fitting TRBD1. CDR3 length: 15 residues. Germline loops: CDR1 SGHKS, CDR2 YYEKEE (reference sequence). J gave up 4 bases and V 3 bases, and 7 bases lay outside the gene matches. CDR3 sequence: CASSSGTGITETQYF. CDR3 DNA: TGTGCCAGCAGCTCCGGGACAGGGATTACAGAGACCCAGTACTTC.

The sample holds many counts of this clonotype. The chain employs TRBV5-1 and TRBJ2-7, with 9 bases aligning to TRBD1. J was trimmed by 10 bases and V by 5 bases; bases with no gene match: 7. The CDR3 runs 12 residues. Germline V gives CDR1 SGHRS, CDR2 YFSETQ. The CDR3 is CASSFDRGRQYF. The CDR3 nucleotides read TGCGCCAGCAGTTTTGACAGGGGGAGACAGTACTTC. The whole variable domain, remainder taken from reference TRBV5-1 and TRBJ2-7, is KAGVTQTPRYLIKTRGQQVTLSCSPISGHRSVSWYQQTPGQGLQFLFEYFSETQRNKGNFPGRFSGRQFSNSRSEMNVSTLELGDSALYLCASSFDRGRQYFGPGTRLTVT.

This chain links TRBV24-1 with TRBJ2-3; D unresolved. V was clipped by 1 base and J by 3 bases, with 4 bases between them. The germline V gene has CDR1 KGHDR and CDR2 SFDVKD. The CDR3 contains 13 residues. CDR3 sequence reads: CATSDFLTDTQYF. In DNA form, the CDR3 reads TGTGCCACCAGTGATTTTCTAACAGATACGCAGTATTTT.

The chain couples TRBV20-1 to TRBJ1-2; 7 nucleotides line up with TRBD1. The CDR3 length is 14 residues. The germline V gene has CDR1 DFQATT and CDR2 SNEGSKA (reference sequence). Trimming took 1 base from V and 3 from J; bases not matched to a gene: 5. The CDR3, as DNA: TGCAGTGCTAGAGGTCGGGACAGCTACTATGGCTACACCTTC. This translates into CSARGRDSYYGYTF.

There are a few counts of this clonotype. V gene TRBV11-2 combines with J gene TRBJ2-7; TRBD1 matches at 10 bases. Germline assignment: CDR1 SGHAT and CDR2 FQNNGV. Trimming took 5 bases from V and 2 from J; bases not matched to a gene: 9. The length of the CDR3 is 16 residues. In DNA form, the CDR3 reads TGTGCCAGCAGCCCAAGACAGGGGGCTTTCCCCTACGAGCAGTACTTC. Protein: CASSPRQGAFPYEQYF. The complete variable domain, with remaining parts taken from reference TRBV11-2 and TRBJ2-7, reads EAGVAQSPRYKIIEKRQSVAFWCNPISGHATLYWYQQILGQGPKLLIQFQNNGVVDDSQLPKDRFSAERLKGVDSTLKIQPAKLEDSAVYLCASSPRQGAFPYEQYFGPGTRLTVT.

This clonotype came up a few times. This sequence joins TRBV12-3 or TRBV12-4 and TRBJ2-1, with D perhaps matching TRBD2 (6 bases). CDR3 length: 18 amino acids. Trimming pared 5 bases from V and 4 bases from J, leaving 24 bases between. The DNA of the CDR3 is TGTGCCAGCAGTCCCCAGCGGACGGGAGTACTTAGTTACAATGAGCAGTTCTTC. It encodes CASSPQRTGVLSYNEQFF.